This T cell receptor (beta chain) was sequenced for a study of T cell repertoires in cytomegalovirus infection. Study-level results: Ex vivo responses were dominated by HLA-C-restricted CMV-specific TCR beta clonotypes. Frequencies of public TCR beta families were cumulated, and this identified carriers of CMV plus the relevant HLA.

As regards this clonotype: Its antigen is not identified.

The ends lost 3 bases at V and 8 bases at J; junction bases unmatched: 8. Germline CDR1 reads DFQATT; CDR2 reads SNEGSKA (reference sequence). The CDR3 has 13 amino acids. From the reads, TCRdb called clonotypes with MiXCR, one entry per CDR3 protein. The repertoire holds approximately 500,000 distinct CDR3 sequences, with about 11% as singletons. V and J are TRBV20-1 and TRBJ1-1; 8 bases are shared with TRBD1. Specimen: PBMCs. The TCR originated in a human donor in good health (CMV status not recorded). Some clones in this sample may be carry-over from other donors' samples. Here the CDR3 reads CSASWTGLGEAFF. The CDR3 coding sequence is TGCAGTGCTAGCTGGACAGGGTTAGGCGAAGCTTTCTTT.